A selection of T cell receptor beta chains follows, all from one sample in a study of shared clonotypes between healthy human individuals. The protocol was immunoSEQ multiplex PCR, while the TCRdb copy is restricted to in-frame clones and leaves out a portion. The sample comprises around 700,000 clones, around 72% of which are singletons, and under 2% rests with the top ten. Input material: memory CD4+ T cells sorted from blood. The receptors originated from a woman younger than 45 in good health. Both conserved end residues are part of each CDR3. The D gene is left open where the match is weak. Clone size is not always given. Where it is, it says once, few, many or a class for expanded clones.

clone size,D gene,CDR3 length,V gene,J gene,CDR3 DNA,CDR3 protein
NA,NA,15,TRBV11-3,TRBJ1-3,TGTGCCAGCAGCCCTGGGGGCCGCTCTGGAAACACCATATATTTT,CASSPGGRSGNTIYF
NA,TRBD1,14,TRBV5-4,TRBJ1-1,TGTGCCAGCAGCTTCCAGGGGGTGAACACTGAAGCTTTCTTT,CASSFQGVNTEAFF
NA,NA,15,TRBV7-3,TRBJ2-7,TGTGCCAGCAGCTTCCGGAGAACGGGGTTATACGAGCAGTACTTC,CASSFRRTGLYEQYF
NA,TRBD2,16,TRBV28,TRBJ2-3,TGTGCCAGCGATCGAGTTAGAACTAGCGGGAGTATTACGCAGTATTTT,CASDRVRTSGSITQYF
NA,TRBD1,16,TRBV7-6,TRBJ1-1,TGTGCCAGCAGCTTAATAGGGGGCCGCGATGGCACTGAAGCTTTCTTT,CASSLIGGRDGTEAFF
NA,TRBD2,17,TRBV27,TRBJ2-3,TGTGCCAGCAGTTTACTAGCGGGAGCCCCCCTCACAGATACGCAGTATTTT,CASSLLAGAPLTDTQYF
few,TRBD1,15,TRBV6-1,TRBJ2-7,TGTGCCAGCAGGCGACAGACAGGGAGTGAGGTCGAGCAGTACTTC,CASRRQTGSEVEQYF
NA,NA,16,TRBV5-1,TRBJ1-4,TGCGCCAGCAGCCCGGCGTCGGGGGCGGGCAATGAAAAACTGTTTTTT,CASSPASGAGNEKLFF
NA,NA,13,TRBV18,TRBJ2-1,TGTGCCAGCTCACCTGACTCCTACAATGAGCAGTTCTTC,CASSPDSYNEQFF
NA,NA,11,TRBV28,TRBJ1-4,TGTGCCAGCAGAAACAATGAAAAACTGTTTTTT,CASRNNEKLFF
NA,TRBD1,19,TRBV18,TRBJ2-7,TGTGCCAGCTCACTTAGGACAGGGGGTATGGGGGCATCCTCCTACGAGCAGTACTTC,CASSLRTGGMGASSYEQYF
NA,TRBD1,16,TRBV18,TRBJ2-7,TGTGCCAGCTCCCTGACCGGGACAGGGATTATGTACGAGCAGTACTTC,CASSLTGTGIMYEQYF
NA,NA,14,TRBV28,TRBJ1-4,TGTGCCAGCAGTCACCATCTGAGTAATGAAAAACTGTTTTTT,CASSHHLSNEKLFF
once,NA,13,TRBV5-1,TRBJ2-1,TGCGCCAGCACCCTGGGCGCCCTACGGGAGCAGTTCTTC,CASTLGALREQFF
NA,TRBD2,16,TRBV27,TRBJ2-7,TGTGCCAGCAGCCCCGTCGGTAAGCGGGACCTCTACGAGCAGTACTTC,CASSPVGKRDLYEQYF
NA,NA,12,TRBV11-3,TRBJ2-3,TGTGCCAGCAGCAGGGACTCCCTTACGCAGTATTTT,CASSRDSLTQYF
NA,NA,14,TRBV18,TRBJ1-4,TGTGCCAGCTCACCGGCAGGGGCTAATGAAAAACTGTTTTTT,CASSPAGANEKLFF
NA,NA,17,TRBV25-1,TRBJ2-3,TGTGCCAGCAGTGGGAGAGGACACCCGGCGACCGCCGATACGCAGTATTTT,CASSGRGHPATADTQYF
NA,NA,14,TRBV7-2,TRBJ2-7,TGTGCCAGCAGCACGTTCACAGGGCCTTACGAGCAGTACTTC,CASSTFTGPYEQYF
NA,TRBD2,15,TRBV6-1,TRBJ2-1,TGTGCCAGCAGTGAACATAGCGGGAGGCTTAATGAGCAGTTCTTC,CASSEHSGRLNEQFF
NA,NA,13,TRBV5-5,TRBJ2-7,TGTGCCAGCAGCTGGCGAGGAACCTACGAGCAGTACTTC,CASSWRGTYEQYF
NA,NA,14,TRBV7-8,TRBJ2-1,TGTGCCAGCAGCCATGGACGATCCTACAATGAGCAGTTCTTC,CASSHGRSYNEQFF
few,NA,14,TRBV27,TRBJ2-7,TGTGCCAGCAGTTCCACCTTCCTCTCCTACGAGCAGTACTTC,CASSSTFLSYEQYF
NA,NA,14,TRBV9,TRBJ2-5,TGTGCCAGCAGCGTAGATTTAGTATCTGAGACCCAGTACTTC,CASSVDLVSETQYF
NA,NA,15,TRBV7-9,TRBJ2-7,TGTGCCAGCAGCACACCAAGAGCGGGCCCCTACGAGCAGTACTTC,CASSTPRAGPYEQYF
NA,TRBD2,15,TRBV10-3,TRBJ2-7,TGTGCCATCAGTGAGAAGGTAGCGGGAGCCTACGAGCAGTACTTC,CAISEKVAGAYEQYF
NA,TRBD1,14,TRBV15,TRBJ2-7,TGTGCCACCAGGGATACAGGGGGCTCCTACGAGCAGTACTTC,CATRDTGGSYEQYF
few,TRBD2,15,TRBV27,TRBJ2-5,TGTGCCAGCTCCAGACTAGCGGGACCCCAAGAGACCCAGTACTTC,CASSRLAGPQETQYF
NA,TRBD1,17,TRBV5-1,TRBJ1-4,TGCGCCAGCAGCACCCGGGACAGGGGGCAGACTAATGAAAAACTGTTTTTT,CASSTRDRGQTNEKLFF
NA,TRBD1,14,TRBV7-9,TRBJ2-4,TGTGCCAGCAGCCCAGGGGGCGATGCGAACATTCAGTACTTC,CASSPGGDANIQYF
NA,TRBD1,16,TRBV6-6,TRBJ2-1,TGTGCCAGCAGTTACTCAAGGACAGGGGGCATGAATGAGCAGTTCTTC,CASSYSRTGGMNEQFF
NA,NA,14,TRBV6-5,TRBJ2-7,TGTGCCAGCAGTTACTCACGAGGGCTGGGCGAGCAGTACTTC,CASSYSRGLGEQYF
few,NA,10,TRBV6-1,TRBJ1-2,TGTGCCAGCAGTGAAATTAGCTACACCTTC,CASSEISYTF
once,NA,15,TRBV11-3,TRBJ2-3,TGTGCCAGCAGCAGGGGGTTCGGTCCCGCAGATACGCAGTATTTT,CASSRGFGPADTQYF
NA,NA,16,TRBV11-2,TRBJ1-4,TGTGCCAGCAGCTTAGATCTTAGCCGGAGGAGTGAAAAACTGTTTTTT,CASSLDLSRRSEKLFF
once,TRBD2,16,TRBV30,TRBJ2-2,TGTGCCTGGAGTCCTAGCGGGGACTCGAACACCGGGGAGCTGTTTTTT,CAWSPSGDSNTGELFF
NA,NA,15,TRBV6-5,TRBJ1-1,TGTGCCAGCAGCTTGACGTTCAGGTTGAACACTGAAGCTTTCTTT,CASSLTFRLNTEAFF
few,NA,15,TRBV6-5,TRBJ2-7,TGTGCCAGCAGCCACTATCCCCGGGACTCCTACGAGCAGTACTTC,CASSHYPRDSYEQYF
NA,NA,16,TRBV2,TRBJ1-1,TGTGCCAGCAGTAAGAGAGGGGCTTCCAAGAACACTGAAGCTTTCTTT,CASSKRGASKNTEAFF
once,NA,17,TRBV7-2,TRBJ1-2,TGTGCCAGCAGCAGTGATCCGACAGTGTCCATTAACTATGGCTACACCTTC,CASSSDPTVSINYGYTF
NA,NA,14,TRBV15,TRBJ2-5,TGTGCCACCAGCAATGGACGGGCCCAAGAGACCCAGTACTTC,CATSNGRAQETQYF
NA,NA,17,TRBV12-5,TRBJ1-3,TGTGCTAGTAGACTTACCCAGGGATTATATGCTGGAAACACCATATATTTT,CASRLTQGLYAGNTIYF
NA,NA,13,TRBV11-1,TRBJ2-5,TGTGCCAGCAGCCCGGATGGGATGGAGACCCAGTACTTC,CASSPDGMETQYF
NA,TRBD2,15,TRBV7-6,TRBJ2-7,TGTGCCAGCAGCCCCCTGGGGGGGGAACCCTACGAGCAGTACTTC,CASSPLGGEPYEQYF
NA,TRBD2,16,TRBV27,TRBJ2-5,TGTGCCAGCAGTTCCCTGGGGGGGAGTCCCGTTAAGACCCAGTACTTC,CASSSLGGSPVKTQYF
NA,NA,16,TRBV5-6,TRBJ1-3,TGTGCCAGCAGCTTCCCAGGGCCCCGGTCTGGAAACACCATATATTTT,CASSFPGPRSGNTIYF
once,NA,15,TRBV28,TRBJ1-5,TGTGCCAGCAGTTTAGTGAAGGTCGCCGATCAGCCCCAGCATTTT,CASSLVKVADQPQHF
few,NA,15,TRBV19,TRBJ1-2,TGTGCCAGTAGTATAGATGCCGTCCACCTCTATGGCTACACCTTC,CASSIDAVHLYGYTF
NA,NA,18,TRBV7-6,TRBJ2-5,TGTGCCAGCAGCTTACCGCCTAGGGGTAGCGCTAGCCTAGTAGAGCAGTACTTC,CASSLPPRGSASLVEQYF
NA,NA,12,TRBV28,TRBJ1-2,TGTGCCAGCAGTTTACCCCTCGATGGCTACACCTTC,CASSLPLDGYTF
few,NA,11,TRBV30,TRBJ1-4,TGTGCCTGGAGTGTACGTGAAAAACTGTTTTTT,CAWSVREKLFF